The TCR beta chain described here comes from a study of blood T cell repertoires in COVID-19. The overall study: COVID-19 samples from acute and convalescent phases originated in the United States, Italy and Spain.

Trimming removed 5 bases at V and 4 bases at J, with 15 bases between. The CDR3 has 15 amino acids. The germline gives CDR1 MNHEY, CDR2 SVGEGT. Which cohort a participant joined came from the clinical history participants gave. Original processing methods: Reference gene primer amplification gave estimated nucleated cell counts. Sequenced by immunoSEQ multiplex PCR; TCRdb stores in-frame clones only, minus some. V, J and clone size derive from that table, while D and trimming were established from the DNA sequence. The sample carries about 300,000 clones, 85% recorded once. The chain couples TRBV6-2 or TRBV6-3 to TRBJ1-5, with D possibly matching TRBD1 (6 bases). Input material: PBMCs or T cells enriched from blood (not recorded which). This receptor was obtained from a young woman who had been exposed to COVID-19. The CDR3: CASSDPGTLNQPQHF. The CDR3, as DNA: TGTGCCAGCAGTGACCCCGGGACACTGAATCAGCCCCAGCATTTT.